What follows are 29 T cell receptor beta chains derived from one specimen sequenced in a study of T cell responses to AZD1222 COVID-19 vaccine. The repertoire was sequenced with immunoSEQ multiplex PCR; TCRdb's copy has only in-frame clones and lacks some. In the table there are about 160,000 clones, around 92% of which are singletons. The sample consisted of peripheral blood, taken on day 0 of MenACWY control vaccination. The receptors were sampled from an adult in good health.

The table lists this clone with a count of one. The chain links TRBV6-2 or TRBV6-3 to TRBJ1-5, with 10 positions matching TRBD1. Germline lookup yields CDR1 MNHEY and CDR2 SVGEGT. This CDR3 comprises 19 residues. V dropped 1 base and J dropped 4; count of bases not matched to a gene: 13. CDR3 sequence (DNA): TGTGCCAGCAGTTACTTAGGGACAGGGGTCCGGAACACGAATCAGCCCCAGCATTTT. Its translation: CASSYLGTGVRNTNQPQHF.

The CDR3 DNA is TGTGCCAGTAGTATTATCGAAAGGAACACTGAAGCTTTCTTT. This gives the protein CASSIIERNTEAFF. This sequence joins TRBV19 and TRBJ1-1, with D unclear. V lost 3 bases and J lost 1, with 9 bases in between. The CDR3 runs to 14 residues. CDR1 is LNHDA, CDR2 SQIVND, per germline (reference sequence).

The chain combines TRBV10-2 with TRBJ2-3; D remains ambiguous. V lost 0 bases to trimming and J lost 11 bases, with 3 bases between them. CDR1 WSHSY and CDR2 SAAADI come from the germline V gene. The CDR3 consists of 10 residues. The CDR3 DNA is TGCGCCAGCAGTGAGTCTAGGCAGTATTTT. Translating it yields CASSESRQYF.

This clone occurred once. The J gene is TRBJ1-6, the V gene TRBV19; the D is unclear. Germline V gives CDR1 LNHDA, CDR2 SQIVND (reference sequence). Between the trimmed V and J ends, which lost 6 bases and 9 bases, there was a span of 9 bases. The CDR3 is 12 amino acids. DNA of the CDR3: TGTGCCAGTAGCCTCTCAGGTTCACCCCTCCACTTT. It is translated as CASSLSGSPLHF.

This chain connects TRBV12-3 or TRBV12-4 to TRBJ2-1; D unclear. CDR3 length: 13 amino acids. V lost 1 base and J lost 4, with 5 bases in between. The CDR3, as DNA: TGTGCCAGCAGTTTAGGGTTGTACAATGAGCAGTTCTTC. Translation: CASSLGLYNEQFF.

The chain combines TRBV3-1 (or the pseudogene TRBV3-2) with TRBJ2-3; 15 positions agree with TRBD2. The V segment lost 4 bases and the J segment 5 bases; nucleotides outside the gene matches: 10. The length of the CDR3 is 18 residues. CDR1 is LGHDT and CDR2 is YNNKEL in the germline V gene (reference sequence). CDR3 residues: CASSRGLAGGVVGDTQYF. The CDR3 DNA is TGTGCCAGCAGCCGCGGACTAGCGGGAGGGGTGGTCGGAGATACGCAGTATTTT.

This rearrangement joins TRBV27 to TRBJ1-1, with D maybe TRBD1 (6 bases). V dropped 5 bases and J dropped 1 base, with 11 bases sitting between them. Germline-derived CDR1 and CDR2 are MNHEY and SMNVEV (reference sequence). CDR3 size: 14 residues. This chain's CDR3 is CASSAGGANTEAFF. DNA of the CDR3: TGTGCCAGCAGTGCCGGGGGCGCGAACACTGAAGCTTTCTTT.

J is TRBJ2-1 and V is TRBV13, with a tentative D call TRBD2 (5 bases). CDR1 is PRHDT and CDR2 is FYEKMQ in the germline V gene (reference sequence). This CDR3 contains 14 residues. V was shortened by 5 bases and J by 6 bases, with 14 bases between the two germline ends. CDR3 in DNA: TGTGCCAGCAGCCTTCGACTACACAGCAATGAGCAGTTCTTC. Translated: CASSLRLHSNEQFF.

The chain links TRBV19 to TRBJ2-5; 8 nucleotides align to TRBD2. V dropped 5 bases and J dropped 2; count of bases not matched to a gene: 4. Germline assignment: CDR1 LNHDA and CDR2 SQIVND (reference sequence). The CDR3 contains 14 residues. CDR3 nucleotide sequence: TGTGCCAGTAGTTTTAGCGGGGATCAAGAGACCCAGTACTTC. It specifies CASSFSGDQETQYF.

The chain joins TRBV19 to TRBJ1-3, with D uncertain. Trimming took off 7 bases at V and 0 bases at J, with 10 bases between the two ends. Germline values: CDR1 LNHDA, CDR2 SQIVND (reference sequence). This CDR3 is 14 amino acids long. The DNA of the CDR3 is TGTGCCAGTAACCCCGGGAACTCTGGAAACACCATATATTTT. It encodes CASNPGNSGNTIYF.

This sequence joins TRBV7-9 and TRBJ1-2, with a weak D call TRBD1 (5 bases). From germline, CDR1 is SEHNR and CDR2 FQNEAQ (reference sequence). Trimming shortened V by 1 base and J by 8 bases, and 11 bases separated the two germline ends. There are 13 residues in the CDR3. CDR3 residues: CASSLEGLGGYTF. The CDR3 nucleotides are TGTGCCAGCAGCTTAGAGGGGCTCGGAGGCTACACCTTC.

The chain joins TRBV21-1 to TRBJ2-4; TRBD2, as called in the table, went unchecked against the DNA. TRBV21-1 is designated a pseudogene. The CDR3 runs to 14 residues. The CDR3 sequence is CASSKGFTGDIQYF. CDR3 coding DNA: TGTGCCAGCAGCAAGGGATTTACCGGGGACATTCAGTACTTC.

The gene calls are TRBV29-1 and TRBJ1-4; no clear D gene. Trimming removed 4 bases at V and 5 bases at J, with 11 bases between. Germline-derived CDR1 and CDR2 are SQVTM and ANQGSEA. CDR3 length equals 13 residues. CDR3 nucleotides: TGCAGCGTTGTTGGGGTTGGCAATGAAAAACTGTTTTTT. It is translated as CSVVGVGNEKLFF.

The chain has TRBV7-3 and TRBJ1-1; D call uncertain. The CDR3 spans 14 residues. V was cut by 1 base and J by 0 bases, with 6 bases left in between. Germline-derived CDR1 and CDR2 are SGHTA and FQGTGA. The CDR3 DNA follows: TGTGCCAGCAGCTTAATGGCGATGAACACTGAAGCTTTCTTT. As protein: CASSLMAMNTEAFF.

The rearrangement uses TRBV14 and TRBJ1-1, with D perhaps TRBD1 (6 bases). Trimming left V 2 bases short and J 4 bases short, with 17 bases between. This CDR3 spans 16 amino acids. The V gene's germline CDR1 is SGHDN and CDR2 FVKESK. CDR3 DNA sequence: TGTGCCAGCAGCCAAACACCCGGAGGAGGGGGCACTGAAGCTTTCTTT. Amino acids: CASSQTPGGGGTEAFF. Complete variable domain (other parts from reference TRBV14 and TRBJ1-1): EAGVTQFPSHSVIEKGQTVTLRCDPISGHDNLYWYRRVMGKEIKFLLHFVKESKQDESGMPNNRFLAERTGGTYSTLKVQPAELEDSGVYFCASSQTPGGGGTEAFFGQGTRLTVV.

J is TRBJ2-7 and V is TRBV7-2, with a tentative D call TRBD2 (6 bases). Germline V CDR1 and CDR2: SGHTA, FQGNSA. CDR3 length: 14 residues. Deletions cut 2 bases from V and 2 bases from J, with 10 bases between. Here the CDR3 reads CASSLFGGTYEQYF. CDR3 bases: TGTGCCAGCAGCTTATTCGGGGGTACCTACGAGCAGTACTTC.

This chain uses TRBV7-9 with TRBJ1-1; D uncertain. Germline values: CDR1 SEHNR, CDR2 FQNEAQ (reference sequence). This CDR3 spans 12 amino acids. V lost 5 bases and J 7 bases, leaving 11 bases between the germline ends. CDR3 in DNA: TGTGCCAGCAGCCCCAAGAAGGGTGAAGCTTTCTTT. It specifies CASSPKKGEAFF.

The J gene is TRBJ1-5, the V gene TRBV30; TRBD1 matches at 9 bases. J lost 5 bases, V lost 1 base, and 9 bases had no gene match. CDR3 length equals 16 residues. Per germline, CDR1 GTSNPN and CDR2 SVGIG (reference sequence). In DNA, the CDR3 is TGTGCCTGGAGTGCCTACAGGGGACAGGGCGATCAGCCCCAGCATTTT. This translates into CAWSAYRGQGDQPQHF.

The rearrangement joins TRBV21-1 to TRBJ1-6. TRBV21-1 has pseudogene status. This CDR3 is 11 amino acids long. CDR3 in DNA: TGTGCCAGCAGCATAGGGCCGACCCTCCACTTT. Translating it yields CASSIGPTLHF.

The genes are TRBV12-3 or TRBV12-4 and TRBJ2-7; D may be TRBD1 (7 bases). V dropped 11 bases and J dropped 6 bases, with 20 bases sitting between them. The CDR3 is 13 residues long. The CDR3 DNA reads TGTGCCTCTTGCCAGGGGGGATACTGCGAGCAGTACTTC. Encoded protein: CASCQGGYCEQYF.

The V call is TRBV5-6, the J call TRBJ2-1, with 8 nucleotides matching TRBD2. The CDR3 sequence is 15 residues long. CDR1 is SGHDT and CDR2 is YYEEEE in the germline V gene. After removal of 6 bases from V and 0 bases from J, the junction contained 5 bases not matched to a gene. The CDR3 protein is CASTRAGDSYNEQFF. CDR3 coding DNA: TGTGCCAGCACTAGAGCGGGAGACTCCTACAATGAGCAGTTCTTC. The variable domain in full, completed from reference TRBV5-6 and TRBJ2-1, reads DAGVTQSPTHLIKTRGQQVTLRCSPKSGHDTVSWYQQALGQGPQFIFQYYEEEERQRGNFPDRFSGHQFPNYSSELNVNALLLGDSALYLCASTRAGDSYNEQFFGPGTRLTVL.

The chain recombines TRBV30 with TRBJ1-6, with a weak D call TRBD1 (5 bases). The V and J ends lost 3 bases and 9 bases respectively, with 12 bases between them. This CDR3 region has 13 residues. Germline assignment: CDR1 GTSNPN and CDR2 SVGIG (reference sequence). This CDR3 is CAWRATGGSPLHF. The CDR3 DNA reads as TGTGCCTGGAGAGCAACCGGGGGTTCACCCCTCCACTTT.

This clone was picked up one time. The chain combines TRBV28 with TRBJ2-5; D may be TRBD1 (5 bases). This CDR3 region has 20 residues. Trimming stripped 0 bases from V and 3 bases from J, with 26 bases between. Germline lookup yields CDR1 MDHEN and CDR2 SYDVKM. As DNA, the CDR3 is TGTGCCAGCAGTTTATGGGGTAGGTACCCAGGGCCCCCCGCCGAAGAGACCCAGTACTTC. This encodes CASSLWGRYPGPPAEETQYF.

J is TRBJ1-5 and V is TRBV5-7, with 7 bases matching TRBD1. TRBV5-7 is placed among ORFs of uncertain function. V was clipped by 3 bases and J by 3 bases; unmatched bases: 3. The CDR3 runs 14 residues. The CDR3 bases are TGTGCCAGCAGCTCTGACAGGGACAATCAGCCCCAGCATTTT. Translated: CASSSDRDNQPQHF.

This clone was seen a handful of times. The chain recombines TRBV7-8 with TRBJ1-1, with D uncertain. The germline V gene encodes CDR1 SGHVS and CDR2 FQNEAQ. The CDR3 is made up of 15 amino acids. Trimming removed 2 bases at V and 0 bases at J, with 10 bases between. The CDR3 is CASSLLVGMNTEAFF. DNA for the CDR3: TGTGCCAGCAGCTTACTAGTAGGAATGAACACTGAAGCTTTCTTT.

In this sample, this clone turned up once. J is TRBJ1-2 and V is TRBV5-8, with TRBD1 matching over 7 bases. Germline V lookup: CDR1 SGHTS, CDR2 YDEGEE. The CDR3 contains 13 residues. J gave up 5 bases and V 4 bases, and 5 bases lay outside the gene matches. The DNA of the CDR3 is TGTGCCAGCAGCCGGGACAGATTATATGGCTACACCTTC. It translates to CASSRDRLYGYTF.

J is TRBJ2-7 and V is TRBV28; D possibly corresponds to TRBD1 (6 bases). Deletions cut 3 bases from V and 4 bases from J, with 13 bases between. CDR1 MDHEN and CDR2 SYDVKM come from the germline V gene. This CDR3 is built from 14 residues. In DNA form, the CDR3 reads TGTGCCAGCAGTTTTGTGGGACACAATTACGAGCAGTACTTC. This translates into CASSFVGHNYEQYF.

V gene TRBV7-3 combines with J gene TRBJ2-1; tentatively, D is TRBD1 (7 bases). CDR1 is SGHTA, CDR2 FQGTGA, per germline. The CDR3 covers 15 residues. V was cut by 4 bases and J by 2 bases, with 12 bases left in between. CDR3 amino acids: CASSSQGGTYNEQFF. CDR3 DNA: TGTGCCAGCAGCTCCCAGGGGGGCACCTACAATGAGCAGTTCTTC.

The V call is TRBV15, the J call TRBJ1-1; D not certain. CDR1 and CDR2 from the germline V gene are LNHNV and YYDKDF (reference sequence). This CDR3 contains 13 residues. V was cut by 0 bases and J by 5 bases, with 7 bases left in between. The CDR3 here is CATSRERETEAFF. CDR3 bases: TGTGCCACCAGCAGAGAAAGGGAAACTGAAGCTTTCTTT.